One and the same sample provided the 16 T cell receptor beta chains below, sequenced in a study of blood T cell repertoires in COVID-19. Here immunoSEQ multiplex PCR was the method, and the copy in TCRdb shows in-frame clones only, minus some. This repertoire shows about 99,000 clones, 79% found once; its top ten account for 15% to 20%. Sample: peripheral blood. These receptor sequences come from a woman of 80 years or more with active or convalescent COVID-19.

This clone was counted a single time. The V gene is TRBV2, the J gene TRBJ2-3; tentative D call: TRBD2 (6 bases). Trimming pared 6 bases from V and 5 bases from J, leaving 12 bases between. The CDR3 contains 13 residues. Germline CDR1 is SNHLY and CDR2 is FYNNEI. DNA for the CDR3: TGTGCCAGCAGGACGGGAGCGGGAGATACGCAGTATTTT. It is translated as CASRTGAGDTQYF.

The V and J genes are TRBV19 and TRBJ1-1; 7 positions match TRBD1. CDR3 length equals 14 residues. V was clipped by 5 bases and J by 1 base; unmatched bases: 4. Per the germline V gene, CDR1 is LNHDA and CDR2 is SQIVND (reference sequence). CDR3 coding DNA: TGTGCCAGTAGTTCGCGACAGGGGAACACTGAAGCTTTCTTT. This encodes CASSSRQGNTEAFF.

The chain uses TRBV15 and TRBJ2-7; no firm D call. CDR3 length: 13 amino acids. CDR1 LNHNV and CDR2 YYDKDF come from the germline V gene (reference sequence). V dropped 0 bases and J dropped 4 bases, with 7 bases sitting between them. This CDR3 is CATSRDPSYEQYF. As DNA, the CDR3 is TGTGCCACCAGCAGAGATCCCAGTTACGAGCAGTACTTC.

V usage is TRBV19 and J usage is TRBJ2-7, with D possibly TRBD2 on 5 matching bases. This CDR3 spans 13 amino acids. Germline V gives CDR1 LNHDA, CDR2 SQIVND (reference sequence). V lost 4 bases and J lost 4, with 11 bases in between. CDR3 DNA sequence: TGTGCCAGTAGTACCAACGAGGGTTACGAGCAGTACTTC. Its translation: CASSTNEGYEQYF.

This chain uses TRBV7-2 with TRBJ1-2; possible D gene TRBD1, 5 bases. Trimming pared 1 base from V and 4 bases from J, leaving 13 bases between. The CDR3 sequence is 15 residues long. Germline V gene lookup returns CDR1 SGHTA and CDR2 FQGNSA. This CDR3 is CASSLEAGRIYGYTF. For the CDR3, the DNA is TGTGCCAGCAGCTTAGAGGCAGGGCGGATCTATGGCTACACCTTC.

This sequence joins TRBV6-2 or TRBV6-3 and TRBJ1-6; D uncertain. The CDR3 has 19 residues. Germline assignment: CDR1 MNHEY and CDR2 SVGEGT. Trimming cost V 2 bases and J 6 bases, with 23 bases left between them. CDR3 region: CASSYEAGGGIRFNSPLHF. In nucleotides, the CDR3 is TGTGCCAGCAGTTACGAGGCAGGAGGTGGGATACGATTTAATTCACCCCTCCACTTT.

The chain carries TRBV10-1 and TRBJ2-7; 8 bases line up with TRBD1. V lost 3 bases to trimming and J lost 4 bases; unmatched junction nucleotides: 2. This CDR3 is 13 amino acids long. Germline CDR1 and CDR2: WNHNN and SYGVQD (reference sequence). CDR3 DNA sequence: TGCGCCAGCAGTGATCACAGGGGGTACGAGCAGTACTTC. This encodes CASSDHRGYEQYF.

The chain has TRBV10-3 and TRBJ1-5; D unclear. V gave up 0 bases and J gave up 5 bases, with 8 bases separating them. In germline, CDR1 is ENHRY, CDR2 SYGVKD. CDR3 length: 14 amino acids. The CDR3 loop is CAISESMPDQPQHF. CDR3 DNA sequence: TGTGCCATCAGTGAGTCAATGCCGGATCAGCCCCAGCATTTT.

The rearrangement joins TRBV6-2 or TRBV6-3 to TRBJ2-1; 7 bases fit TRBD2. Germline lookup yields CDR1 MNHEY and CDR2 SVGEGT. Unmatched junction bases numbered 4, after V lost 1 base and J lost 10 bases. The CDR3 is made up of 13 amino acids. This CDR3 is CASSYYQAGEQFF. The DNA for the CDR3 is TGTGCCAGCAGTTACTACCAAGCGGGAGAGCAGTTCTTC.

The V gene is TRBV9, the J gene TRBJ2-7; unclear D gene. The germline V gene has CDR1 SGDLS and CDR2 YYNGEE. The length of the CDR3 is 11 residues. Deletions cut 0 bases from V and 8 bases from J, with 6 bases between. CDR3: CASSVGPQQYF. The DNA of the CDR3 is TGTGCCAGCAGCGTAGGGCCGCAGCAGTACTTC.

This clone was detected only once. This chain connects TRBV10-3 to TRBJ2-3, with 8 positions matching TRBD2. V trimming: 9 bases; J trimming: 4 bases; junction bases outside the gene matches: 6. The germline V gene encodes CDR1 ENHRY and CDR2 SYGVKD. This CDR3 contains 13 residues. CDR3: CAISGNYADTQYF. CDR3 bases: TGTGCCATTAGCGGGAATTATGCAGATACGCAGTATTTT.

CDR3 protein: CASSSTGDSGNTIYF. As DNA, the CDR3 is TGTGCCAGCAGTTCCACCGGAGACTCTGGAAACACCATATATTTT. The V call is TRBV6-5, the J call TRBJ1-3; no reliable D call. The CDR3 is 15 amino acids. With 4 bases removed from V and 0 bases from J, the gap between germline ends came to 10 bases. From germline, CDR1 is MNHEY and CDR2 SVGAGI.

The chain recombines TRBV29-1 with TRBJ2-5; D gene unclear. This CDR3 is 13 amino acids long. The ends were cut back, 0 bases at V and 5 bases at J, with 10 bases in the middle. Germline V CDR1 and CDR2: SQVTM, ANQGSEA. The CDR3 sequence: CSVEELLGETQYF. Written as DNA, the CDR3 is TGCAGCGTTGAAGAACTCCTCGGTGAGACCCAGTACTTC.

The chain employs TRBV7-3 and TRBJ2-1, with D perhaps matching TRBD1 (6 bases). CDR3 length: 15 amino acids. Trimming took 4 bases from V and 0 from J, leaving 10 bases between them. The germline gives CDR1 SGHTA, CDR2 FQGTGA. For the CDR3, the DNA is TGTGCCAGCAGCTCGACAGGTAGCTCCTACAATGAGCAGTTCTTC. It specifies CASSSTGSSYNEQFF.

This chain joins TRBV11-2 and TRBJ2-1; weak D call: TRBD2 (6 bases). The germline V gene encodes CDR1 SGHAT and CDR2 FQNNGV. The CDR3 is made up of 15 amino acids. The V end was cut by 5 bases, the J end by 7 bases, with 18 bases between. The CDR3: CASSRLVGMRNEQFF. As DNA, the CDR3 is TGTGCCAGCAGCCGACTAGTGGGCATGAGGAATGAGCAGTTCTTC.

The genes are TRBV6-5 and TRBJ2-3; a weak D match, TRBD2 (5 bases). Trimming cost V 2 bases and J 7 bases, with 13 bases left between them. This CDR3 contains 14 residues. CDR1 is MNHEY, CDR2 SVGAGI, per germline. The CDR3 loop reads CASSYDSGSHTQYF. For the CDR3, the DNA is TGTGCCAGCAGTTACGACTCGGGGTCACATACGCAGTATTTT.